Listed below are T cell receptor beta chains from one sample, sequenced in a study of T cells after yellow fever vaccination. TCRdb re-derived calls from the 5' RACE reads in MiXCR, one entry per CDR3 protein. The data hold 610,000 or so distinct CDR3 sequences, with approximately 13% observed a single time. Specimen: PBMCs, collected on the day of the yellow fever booster vaccination. The receptors originated from a man aged 25 to 45 who received the YFV17D yellow fever vaccine. CDR3s include the opening cysteine and the closing phenylalanine or tryptophan. D genes are given only for firm matches. Clone size is given for some rows only: seen once, a few or many times, or a class if the clone is expanded.

CDR3 DNA | CDR3 protein | D gene | V gene | clone size | J gene
TGTGCCAGCAGCTTAGAGAAGGGGTACTCTGGGGCCAACGTCCTGACTTTC | CASSLEKGYSGANVLTF | NA | TRBV11-2 | NA | TRBJ2-6
TGCAGCGTTGCTGTAATGGAGGGCACTGAAGCTTTCTTT | CSVAVMEGTEAFF | NA | TRBV29-1 | NA | TRBJ1-1
TGCGCCAGCAGCCAAGAGGTGGGACCTTACGAGCAGTACTTC | CASSQEVGPYEQYF | NA | TRBV4-3 | many | TRBJ2-7
TGTGCCAGCAGCCAAGGGCAGTACTCTGGAAACACCATATATTTT | CASSQGQYSGNTIYF | NA | TRBV3-1 | many | TRBJ1-3
TGTGCCTGGGTGGACCAATGGGGGATCACTGAAGCTTTCTTT | CAWVDQWGITEAFF | NA | TRBV30 | NA | TRBJ1-1
TGTGCCAACACTGAGGAGTCAGGGACCCAGTACTTC | CANTEESGTQYF | NA | TRBV7-9 | few | TRBJ2-5
TGTGCCAGCACCCATCGACAGACGGAGACCCAGTACTTC | CASTHRQTETQYF | NA | TRBV7-2 | NA | TRBJ2-5
TGCAGTGCTAGGGGGACAGTCTCCTACGAGCAGTACTTC | CSARGTVSYEQYF | TRBD1 | TRBV20-1 | many | TRBJ2-7
TGTGCCAGTACTCGGGAGGTGCCGTACAATGAGCAGTTCTTC | CASTREVPYNEQFF | TRBD2 | TRBV19 | NA | TRBJ2-1
TGCGCCAGCAGCCATTCCCCCACGAGCTCCTACGAGCAGTACTTC | CASSHSPTSSYEQYF | NA | TRBV4-3 | many | TRBJ2-7
TGTGCCAGCAGTTTAGGGGGGAATTCACCCCTCCACTTT | CASSLGGNSPLHF | NA | TRBV5-1 | many | TRBJ1-6
TGTGCCAGCAGTACCTCGGGACAAAGCTCGAACACCGGGGAGCTGTTTTTT | CASSTSGQSSNTGELFF | NA | TRBV28 | NA | TRBJ2-2
TGTGCCAGCAGCTTAGAGGGCAGGGTTCACGAGCAGTACTTC | CASSLEGRVHEQYF | NA | TRBV7-9 | NA | TRBJ2-7
TGTGCCAGTAGTACTAGACCTCACTCCTACAATGAGCAGTTCTTC | CASSTRPHSYNEQFF | NA | TRBV19 | few | TRBJ2-1
TGTGCCAGCAGCACCACCGACCGTCCCCACGAGCAGTACTTC | CASSTTDRPHEQYF | NA | TRBV7-8 | NA | TRBJ2-7
TGTGCCAGCAGCAAGGTTGATCGGGGTGGACTAGCGGGAGCAGAGCCGCGTTCAGATACGCAGTATTTT | CASSKVDRGGLAGAEPRSDTQYF | TRBD2 | TRBV3-1 | NA | TRBJ2-3
TGTGCCAGCAGCACAGGACTAGCGGGAGGAGGGGAGCTGTTTTTT | CASSTGLAGGGELFF | TRBD2 | TRBV7-3 | NA | TRBJ2-2
TGCGCCAGCAGCTCCCAAGGGAGAGAAGAGACCCAGTACTTC | CASSSQGREETQYF | NA | TRBV5-1 | few | TRBJ2-5
TGTGCCAGCAGTTTCGGGTCGGACGTTGCGACCCAGTACTTC | CASSFGSDVATQYF | NA | TRBV12-3/TRBV12-4 | NA | TRBJ2-5
TGCGCCAGCAGCGACTGGACTAGCGTCGAGCAGTTCTTC | CASSDWTSVEQFF | TRBD2 | TRBV5-1 | many | TRBJ2-1
TGCGCCAGCACCCGAGGGGGGGACGGCACTGAAGCTTTCTTT | CASTRGGDGTEAFF | NA | TRBV5-1 | few | TRBJ1-1
TGTGCCAGCAGCCAGGGGGACGGGAACTATGGCTACACCTTC | CASSQGDGNYGYTF | NA | TRBV4-2 | NA | TRBJ1-2
TGTGCCAGCAGCGTAGCCGGGACTAGCGATGAGCAGTTCTTC | CASSVAGTSDEQFF | TRBD2 | TRBV9 | many | TRBJ2-1
TGTGCCAGCACCCGTGAGGAGGGTGAGCAGTTCTTC | CASTREEGEQFF | NA | TRBV7-2 | few | TRBJ2-1